This is a list of T cell receptor beta chains from one sample in a study of blood T cell repertoires in COVID-19. Produced via immunoSEQ multiplex PCR; TCRdb's table is partial and in-frame only. The sample has around 320,000 clones, roughly nine tenths seen once; the top ten hold 2.9%. Sequencing was done on a sample of PBMCs or T cells enriched from blood (not recorded which). These receptors were obtained from a woman in her forties or fifties who had been exposed to COVID-19. Each CDR3 is given with its conserved first and last residue. The D gene is left open where the match is weak. The listing skips clone size in some rows; elsewhere it reads once, few, many or a size class.

clone_size	d_call	v_call	j_call	cdr3_aa	cdr3_nt
-	-	TRBV28	TRBJ1-1	CASSPGSTEAFF	TGTGCCAGCTCCCCGGGGAGCACTGAAGCTTTCTTT
-	TRBD2	TRBV7-9	TRBJ2-7	CASSGLAGYEQYF	TGTGCCAGCAGCGGACTAGCGGGTTACGAGCAGTACTTC
-	TRBD2	TRBV7-2	TRBJ2-5	CASSLRLAGGVETQYF	TGTGCCAGCAGCTTACGTCTAGCGGGGGGAGTGGAGACCCAGTACTTC
-	TRBD1	TRBV28	TRBJ1-1	CASSPPTGLNTEAFF	TGTGCCAGCAGTCCCCCGACAGGGCTTAACACTGAAGCTTTCTTT
-	TRBD1	TRBV9	TRBJ1-1	CASSVDRDGNTEAFF	TGTGCCAGCAGCGTTGACAGGGACGGGAACACTGAAGCTTTCTTT
-	-	TRBV7-9	TRBJ2-7	CASSLAGEQVHSYEQYF	TGTGCCAGCAGCTTAGCGGGTGAACAGGTCCACTCCTACGAGCAGTACTTC
-	TRBD1	TRBV19	TRBJ1-1	CASSPDRGRNTEAFF	TGTGCCAGTAGTCCGGACAGGGGGCGGAACACTGAAGCTTTCTTT
-	TRBD1	TRBV6-5	TRBJ1-2	CASKRQGQGYTF	TGTGCCAGCAAACGACAGGGACAAGGCTACACCTTC
-	TRBD1	TRBV7-9	TRBJ1-1	CASSYGQGALTEAFF	TGTGCCAGCAGCTATGGACAGGGGGCGCTTACTGAAGCTTTCTTT
-	TRBD2	TRBV10-3	TRBJ2-1	CAISESRRGGNNEQFF	TGTGCCATCAGTGAGTCGCGGCGGGGGGGCAACAATGAGCAGTTCTTC
-	TRBD2	TRBV7-6	TRBJ2-3	CASTKSGGGYQDTQYF	TGTGCCAGCACGAAAAGCGGGGGGGGTTACCAAGATACGCAGTATTTT
-	-	TRBV29-1	TRBJ2-7	CSVDVTTDEQYF	TGCAGCGTTGATGTGACGACTGACGAGCAGTACTTC
-	-	TRBV10-3	TRBJ1-6	CAISGTASNSPLHF	TGTGCCATCAGTGGGACAGCATCTAATTCACCCCTCCACTTT
-	TRBD1	TRBV5-1	TRBJ1-1	CASSLEGRGLARTEAFF	TGCGCCAGCAGCTTGGAAGGCAGGGGGCTCGCGAGAACTGAAGCTTTCTTT
-	-	TRBV29-1	TRBJ1-3	CSVTGTGNTIYF	TGCAGCGTTACAGGGACTGGAAACACCATATATTTT
-	TRBD1	TRBV29-1	TRBJ1-2	CSVELEGGWGYTF	TGCAGCGTTGAGCTTGAAGGGGGCTGGGGCTACACCTTC
-	-	TRBV30	TRBJ2-2	CAWSVRETMSTGELFF	TGTGCCTGGAGTGTACGGGAAACGATGAGTACCGGGGAGCTGTTTTTT
few	-	TRBV5-4	TRBJ1-1	CASSRTGMNTEAFF	TGTGCCAGCAGCCGAACAGGGATGAACACTGAAGCTTTCTTT
few	TRBD1	TRBV10-3	TRBJ1-5	CATLSGTGLSWGNQPQHF	TGTGCCACTTTATCCGGGACAGGGCTCTCTTGGGGCAATCAGCCCCAGCATTTT
-	TRBD1	TRBV5-1	TRBJ2-4	CASSLQGAAGNIQYF	TGCGCCAGCAGCTTACAGGGGGCGGCTGGTAACATTCAGTACTTC
-	TRBD1	TRBV9	TRBJ2-3	CASSEGAVDTQYF	TGTGCCAGCAGCGAGGGGGCGGTAGATACGCAGTATTTT
-	-	TRBV11-2	TRBJ2-7	CASSSDTSSGHEQYF	TGTGCCAGCAGCTCCGACACTTCCTCAGGCCACGAGCAGTACTTC
-	TRBD2	TRBV5-1	TRBJ2-5	CASSLGTVTSKIQETQYF	TGCGCCAGCAGCTTAGGTACCGTGACTAGCAAAATCCAAGAGACCCAGTACTTC
once	TRBD1	TRBV3-1/TRBV3-2	TRBJ1-2	CASSQGYRTGGRGLF	TGTGCCAGCAGCCAAGGTTACCGGACAGGGGGCAGGGGGCTCTTC
-	TRBD1	TRBV28	TRBJ1-2	CASSLGQGYGYTF	TGTGCCAGCAGTTTGGGACAGGGCTATGGCTACACCTTC
-	-	TRBV7-8	TRBJ1-2	CASSLVAAANGYTF	TGTGCCAGCAGCTTAGTGGCGGCGGCTAATGGCTACACCTTC
-	-	TRBV7-2	TRBJ2-3	CASSSTRTARDTQYF	TGTGCCAGCAGCTCAACGCGCACGGCCAGGGATACGCAGTATTTT
-	-	TRBV3-1/TRBV3-2	TRBJ1-1	CASSQGAATEAFF	TGTGCCAGCAGCCAAGGGGCTGCCACTGAAGCTTTCTTT
few	TRBD2	TRBV28	TRBJ2-3	CASSSRGLASTDTQYF	TGTGCCAGCAGTTCGCGGGGACTAGCGAGCACAGATACGCAGTATTTT
-	-	TRBV28	TRBJ1-6	CASLVTWGHNSPLHF	TGTGCCAGCTTAGTGACGTGGGGGCATAATTCACCCCTCCACTTT
-	-	TRBV2	TRBJ1-1	CASLTGMGMNTEAFF	TGTGCCAGCTTAACCGGGATGGGGATGAACACTGAAGCTTTCTTT
-	TRBD1	TRBV5-5	TRBJ1-5	CASSLAESGGQPQHF	TGTGCCAGCAGCTTGGCCGAGTCAGGGGGACAGCCCCAGCATTTT
-	-	TRBV24-1	TRBJ2-6	CATSDTYYDSGANVLTF	TGTGCCACCAGTGATACCTACTACGACTCTGGGGCCAACGTCCTGACTTTC
-	-	TRBV28	TRBJ1-5	CASSLRQHNQPQHF	TGTGCCAGCAGTTTAAGACAGCACAATCAGCCCCAGCATTTT
-	-	TRBV29-1	TRBJ1-3	CSVGGAGGNTIYF	TGCAGCGTTGGGGGCGCCGGGGGAAACACCATATATTTT
-	-	TRBV19	TRBJ1-5	CATSWEPNQPQHF	TGTGCCACTTCATGGGAGCCCAATCAGCCCCAGCATTTT
-	-	TRBV19	TRBJ1-2	CASSIESGIYGYTF	TGTGCCAGTAGTATAGAGTCCGGGATCTATGGCTACACCTTC
-	-	TRBV7-2	TRBJ1-2	CASIQDRLGHGYTF	TGTGCCAGCATCCAAGACAGGCTCGGCCATGGCTACACCTTC
-	TRBD1	TRBV3-1/TRBV3-2	TRBJ1-1	CASTRDRGFTEAFF	TGTGCCAGCACCCGGGACAGGGGGTTCACTGAAGCTTTCTTT
-	TRBD2	TRBV10-3	TRBJ2-3	CAIRGVSSGVPTDTQYF	TGTGCCATCAGGGGAGTATCTAGCGGGGTTCCCACAGATACGCAGTATTTT
once	TRBD1	TRBV4-1	TRBJ1-4	CASSQGTGVKEKLFF	TGCGCCAGCAGCCAAGGGACAGGGGTTAAAGAAAAACTGTTTTTT
once	TRBD2	TRBV29-1	TRBJ2-5	CSVQIAGEEQETQYF	TGCAGCGTCCAAATAGCGGGGGAAGAACAAGAGACCCAGTACTTC
-	-	TRBV5-5	TRBJ2-2	CASSLTRTVNTGELFF	TGTGCCAGCAGCCTAACCCGGACAGTAAACACCGGGGAGCTGTTTTTT
-	TRBD2	TRBV28	TRBJ2-7	CALRGAGRDEQYF	TGTGCCCTTCGGGGGGCCGGGAGGGACGAGCAGTACTTC
-	-	TRBV7-7	TRBJ1-3	CASGRCTPRAGNTIYF	TGTGCTAGCGGGAGGTGTACACCCCGAGCTGGAAACACCATATATTTT
-	-	TRBV21-1	TRBJ2-5	CASSKEGQLAGSEETQYF	TGTGCCAGCAGCAAAGAGGGGCAACTAGCGGGGTCAGAAGAGACCCAGTACTTC
-	-	TRBV4-2	TRBJ1-1	CASSQGEQVEAFF	TGTGCCAGCAGCCAAGGGGAACAGGTTGAAGCTTTCTTT
-	TRBD2	TRBV5-1	TRBJ2-7	CASSRGGGFFDEQYF	TGCGCCAGCAGCCGCGGCGGGGGTTTTTTCGACGAGCAGTACTTC
-	-	TRBV27	TRBJ1-4	CASSRRGLSNEKLFF	TGTGCCAGCAGCCGGCGCGGGTTGAGTAATGAAAAACTGTTTTTT
-	-	TRBV19	TRBJ1-1	CASSIQINTEAFF	TGTGCCAGTAGTATACAAATCAACACTGAAGCTTTCTTT